This TCR beta chain is from a study of shared clonotypes between healthy human individuals. Study outcomes and limitations: Non-shared clonotypes showed lower generation probabilities than clonotypes common to all four donors.

Of note for this clone: Its antigen is currently unknown.

The CDR3 consists of 14 residues. V lost 1 base and J lost 6, with 9 bases in between. In germline, CDR1 is MRHNA, CDR2 SNTAGT. Study processing details: ImmunoSEQ gave junction-only sequences without quality scores, so filtering differed. Only in-frame clones appear in the TCRdb table, and some are missing; sequencing was by immunoSEQ multiplex PCR. Clone size and V and J calls were adopted from that table, with D and trimming inferred from the DNA. This table holds millions of clones, approximately 93% found once. Into CD45RA+ naive and CD45RA-negative memory subsets, the CD4+ cells were split. Specimen: naive CD4+ T cells from PBMCs. Subset in this sample: CD45RA+ positively selected. The chain joins TRBV6-4 to TRBJ1-4; D is ambiguous. The receptor comes from a young man in good health. Some clones in this sample may be carry-over from other donors' samples. CDR3 nucleotides: TGTGCCAGCAGTGACTGGGCCCCCTATGAAAAACTGTTTTTT. It codes for CASSDWAPYEKLFF.